A selection of T cell receptor beta chains follows, all from one sample in a study of blood T cell repertoires in COVID-19. The repertoire was sequenced with immunoSEQ multiplex PCR; TCRdb's copy has only in-frame clones and lacks some. This table has over 45,000 clones, more than 70% appearing once. The sample comprised peripheral blood. These receptors originate from a man between 60 and 70 years old with active COVID-19. Each CDR3 is given with its conserved first and last residue. The order of the fields is clone size, V gene, D gene, J gene, CDR3 protein, CDR3 DNA. A D gene is named only where the DNA matches it firmly. Expanded clones are given a class, and other clones once, few, many or no size at all.

-	TRBV29-1	-	TRBJ2-5	CSAGARHTETQYF	TGCAGCGCGGGGGCGCGGCACACAGAGACCCAGTACTTC
-	TRBV7-2	TRBD2	TRBJ2-7	CASSLEALAGWNEQYF	TGTGCCAGCAGCTTAGAGGCCCTAGCGGGATGGAACGAGCAGTACTTC
-	TRBV5-1	-	TRBJ1-6	CASSLVYNSYNSPLHF	TGCGCCAGCAGCTTGGTATACAACTCCTATAATTCACCCCTCCACTTT
-	TRBV19	-	TRBJ2-1	CASSARDTSSYNEQFF	TGTGCCAGTAGTGCCCGGGACACGAGCTCCTACAATGAGCAGTTCTTC
-	TRBV7-3	-	TRBJ2-1	CASSWWQDNEQFF	TGTGCCAGCAGCTGGTGGCAGGACAATGAGCAGTTCTTC
once	TRBV7-2	TRBD2	TRBJ2-3	CASSFVAGAVDTQYF	TGTGCCAGCAGCTTCGTAGCGGGAGCCGTAGATACGCAGTATTTT
-	TRBV7-3	TRBD2	TRBJ2-2	CASSPAPAGGTTGELFF	TGTGCCAGCAGCCCCGCCCCTGCGGGAGGAACCACCGGGGAGCTGTTTTTT
-	TRBV7-3	TRBD2	TRBJ2-3	CASSLPGLAERVSDTQYF	TGTGCCAGCAGCTTACCGGGACTAGCGGAGAGGGTGTCGGATACGCAGTATTTT
-	TRBV5-1	-	TRBJ2-1	CASSLDPVSNEQFF	TGCGCCAGCAGCTTGGATCCGGTCTCCAATGAGCAGTTCTTC
-	TRBV6-6	-	TRBJ1-5	CASARLAGASNQPQHF	TGTGCCAGCGCGCGCCTGGCGGGGGCAAGCAATCAGCCCCAGCATTTT
few	TRBV7-3	-	TRBJ2-7	CASSLGPSSYEQYF	TGTGCCAGCAGCTTGGGGCCTTCCTCCTACGAGCAGTACTTC
-	TRBV9	-	TRBJ2-3	CASSVGHTDTQYF	TGTGCCAGCAGCGTAGGACACACAGATACGCAGTATTTT
-	TRBV5-6	-	TRBJ2-6	CASSQGLNSGANVLTF	TGTGCCAGCAGCCAGGGACTGAACTCTGGGGCCAACGTCCTGACTTTC
-	TRBV5-1	TRBD1	TRBJ2-3	CASSLGTGGARVVADTQYF	TGCGCCAGCAGCTTGGGGACAGGGGGCGCGAGGGTCGTCGCAGATACGCAGTATTTT
once	TRBV18	TRBD1	TRBJ1-5	CASSITPGTGNQPQHF	TGTGCCAGCTCAATAACTCCCGGGACAGGGAATCAGCCCCAGCATTTT
-	TRBV5-1	-	TRBJ1-1	CASSFGSRGDEAFF	TGCGCCAGCAGCTTTGGGTCCAGGGGAGATGAAGCTTTCTTT
-	TRBV7-9	-	TRBJ2-2	CASSLRLVNTGELFF	TGTGCCAGCAGCTTAAGACTAGTTAACACCGGGGAGCTGTTTTTT
-	TRBV19	TRBD2	TRBJ2-1	CASSILGTSNEQFF	TGTGCCAGTAGTATTCTTGGGACTAGCAATGAGCAGTTCTTC
-	TRBV6-5	TRBD2	TRBJ2-7	CAGATSGGPYEQYF	TGTGCCGGGGCAACTAGCGGGGGGCCCTACGAGCAGTACTTC
-	TRBV6-5	TRBD2	TRBJ2-7	CASSYSGGSSYEQYF	TGTGCCAGCAGCTATAGCGGGGGAAGCTCCTACGAGCAGTACTTC
-	TRBV11-2	TRBD1	TRBJ1-4	CASSLVRTGDNEKLFF	TGTGCCAGCAGCTTAGTGAGGACAGGAGATAATGAAAAACTGTTTTTT
-	TRBV14	TRBD2	TRBJ2-1	CASSPGLAGSSSYNEQFF	TGTGCCAGCAGCCCGGGACTAGCGGGTTCAAGCTCCTACAATGAGCAGTTCTTC
once	TRBV19	TRBD1	TRBJ2-1	CASSVTGYSTNEQFF	TGTGCCAGTAGTGTGACAGGGTATTCGACCAATGAGCAGTTCTTC
once	TRBV18	-	TRBJ2-7	CASSTGFEQYF	TGTGCCAGCTCAACAGGGTTCGAGCAGTACTTC
-	TRBV24-1	-	TRBJ1-2	CATSDSGTDGGYTF	TGTGCCACCAGTGATAGTGGGACTGACGGGGGCTACACCTTC
-	TRBV10-3	TRBD1	TRBJ2-5	CAISEEGGTGLEAQYF	TGTGCCATCAGTGAGGAGGGGGGGACAGGGTTGGAGGCCCAGTACTTC
-	TRBV7-9	TRBD2	TRBJ2-1	CASSQTGTSDNEQFF	TGTGCCAGCAGCCAAACCGGGACTAGCGACAATGAGCAGTTCTTC
-	TRBV4-1	-	TRBJ2-3	CASSQTGPIGTDTQYF	TGCGCCAGCAGCCAAACAGGGCCAATCGGCACAGATACGCAGTATTTT
-	TRBV5-6	TRBD2	TRBJ2-2	CASSGGLAGGSTGELFF	TGTGCCAGCAGCGGAGGACTAGCGGGAGGTAGTACCGGGGAGCTGTTTTTT
-	TRBV7-3	TRBD2	TRBJ2-7	CASRGEGVNEQYF	TGTGCCAGCAGAGGGGAGGGCGTCAACGAGCAGTACTTC
few	TRBV19	TRBD2	TRBJ2-7	CASSATLAGPTEQYF	TGTGCCAGTAGTGCGACACTAGCGGGACCTACGGAGCAGTACTTC
-	TRBV4-1	-	TRBJ1-4	CASSPRPGNQEKLFF	TGCGCCAGCAGCCCCCGCCCGGGTAATCAGGAAAAACTGTTTTTT
-	TRBV6-6	TRBD2	TRBJ2-4	CASRKSGSGKNIQYF	TGTGCCAGCAGAAAGAGCGGGAGCGGCAAAAACATTCAGTACTTC
-	TRBV5-4	TRBD1	TRBJ2-1	CASRDSSYNEQFF	TGTGCCAGCCGGGACAGCTCCTACAATGAGCAGTTCTTC
once	TRBV6-4	TRBD2	TRBJ2-3	CASSDSTSSGSRTDTQYF	TGTGCCAGCAGTGACTCGACGTCTAGCGGGAGCCGCACAGATACGCAGTATTTT
-	TRBV7-9	-	TRBJ1-1	CASSDRSGEEAFF	TGTGCCAGCAGCGACCGAAGTGGGGAGGAAGCTTTCTTT
-	TRBV25-1	-	TRBJ1-1	CASSPEHTEAFF	TGTGCCAGTAGCCCCGAGCACACTGAAGCTTTCTTT
-	TRBV5-1	-	TRBJ2-3	CASSLGGSTDTQYF	TGCGCCAGCAGCTTGGGAGGTAGCACAGATACGCAGTATTTT
-	TRBV10-2	-	TRBJ2-1	CASSRDSPTLHEQFF	TGCGCCAGCAGTCGCGACAGCCCCACCCTTCATGAGCAGTTCTTC
-	TRBV5-1	TRBD2	TRBJ2-1	CASSGGVAYNEQFF	TGCGCCAGCAGTGGGGGGGTAGCCTACAATGAGCAGTTCTTC
-	TRBV7-3	-	TRBJ1-1	CASSPLRNTEAFF	TGTGCCAGCAGCCCCCTCAGGAACACTGAAGCTTTCTTT
-	TRBV5-6	-	TRBJ1-4	CASSLTGTNEKLFF	TGTGCCAGCAGCCTCACAGGGACTAATGAAAAACTGTTTTTT
-	TRBV5-1	TRBD2	TRBJ2-2	CASSFTGTSGSTGELFF	TGCGCCAGCAGCTTTACCGGGACTAGCGGGAGCACCGGGGAGCTGTTTTTT
-	TRBV13	TRBD1	TRBJ2-7	CASSLGLGTGRIYEQYF	TGTGCCAGCAGCCTAGGCCTTGGGACAGGGAGAATCTACGAGCAGTACTTC
-	TRBV19	-	TRBJ1-6	CASSGSTVSSPLHF	TGTGCCAGTAGTGGGTCGACAGTTTCCTCACCCCTCCACTTT
-	TRBV11-3	TRBD1	TRBJ1-2	CASSPETGNGYTF	TGTGCCAGCAGCCCGGAGACAGGGAATGGCTACACCTTC
-	TRBV12-3/TRBV12-4	-	TRBJ2-7	CASRRRFYEQYF	TGTGCCAGCAGGCGGAGGTTTTACGAGCAGTACTTC
-	TRBV7-3	TRBD2	TRBJ2-1	CASSLAAEYNEQFF	TGTGCCAGCAGCCTAGCGGCGGAGTACAATGAGCAGTTCTTC
-	TRBV5-4	TRBD2	TRBJ2-3	CASSLASAGAKDTQYF	TGTGCCAGCAGCTTGGCCAGTGCGGGAGCAAAAGATACGCAGTATTTT
-	TRBV6-1	TRBD1	TRBJ1-5	CASSGTGVLWDQPQHF	TGTGCCAGCAGTGGCACAGGGGTATTATGGGACCAGCCCCAGCATTTT
-	TRBV5-6	-	TRBJ2-1	CASSLGWYGSYNEQFF	TGTGCCAGCAGCTTGGGTTGGTACGGCTCCTACAATGAGCAGTTCTTC
-	TRBV12-3/TRBV12-4	-	TRBJ1-2	CASSPDSNYGYTF	TGTGCCAGCAGTCCGGACAGTAACTATGGCTACACCTTC
-	TRBV27	-	TRBJ2-1	CASSLWGDEQFF	TGTGCCAGCAGTTTATGGGGGGATGAGCAGTTCTTC
-	TRBV2	TRBD1	TRBJ2-7	CASSAQGGQNYEQYF	TGTGCCAGCAGTGCCCAAGGGGGACAGAACTACGAGCAGTACTTC
-	TRBV19	TRBD2	TRBJ2-7	CASSIEDGAGLRYEQYF	TGTGCCAGTAGTATAGAGGATGGGGCGGGACTACGCTACGAGCAGTACTTC
-	TRBV23-1	TRBD2	TRBJ2-3	CASSQSGLAPTDTQYF	TGCGCCAGCAGTCAGAGCGGACTAGCGCCCACAGATACGCAGTATTTT